The rows below give T cell receptor beta chains drawn from one sample of a study of blood T cell repertoires in COVID-19. The protocol was immunoSEQ multiplex PCR, while the TCRdb copy is restricted to in-frame clones and leaves out a portion. The table includes roughly 480,000 clones, about 91% detected once. The sequencing input was peripheral blood. Receptors originate from a man in his late teens or twenties with COVID-19, enrolled during active disease. Both conserved end residues are part of each CDR3. D genes are given only for firm matches. Rows give clone size only sometimes, using once, few, many, or a class for an expanded clone.

>NA|NA|TRBV5-1
CASSEGGSNQPQHF
>NA|NA|TRBV5-8
CASSLGVGHGEAFF
>NA|NA|TRBV2
CASSQGLRGQPQHF
>TRBD1|NA|TRBV4-2
CASSSDRGRGPQHF
>TRBD2|NA|TRBV9
CASSVGLAGLQETQYF
>NA|NA|TRBV6-1
CASSDESGSTDTQYF
>NA|NA|TRBV5-1
CASSPDSSETQYF
>NA|NA|TRBV21-1
CASSKGRGKLAGGPNTDTQYF
>NA|NA|TRBV20-1
CSASEAPRSEAFF
>TRBD1|NA|TRBV27
CASAQRGTASYNSPLHF
>NA|NA|TRBV7-8
CASSPQVTQYF
>TRBD2|NA|TRBV11-3
CASTGTRGRAEDTQYF
>TRBD2|NA|TRBV20-1
CSASRLARDEQFF
>TRBD1|NA|TRBV6-5
CASSYSGQGGSYEQYF
>NA|NA|TRBV5-8
CASSLLPVHGYTF
>TRBD1|NA|TRBV2
CASSDWGTGGSGANVLTF
>NA|NA|TRBV24-1
CATSDLGGAGELFF
>TRBD2|NA|TRBV6-5
CASSPGLAGLLEQYF
>TRBD2|NA|TRBV7-9
CASRRGRGSSYNEQFF
>NA|NA|TRBV21-1
CASSSDSPYEQYF
>NA|NA|TRBV5-1
CASSLNRGNTGELFF
>TRBD1|NA|TRBV2
CASSRIPGQGADEQYF
>TRBD2|NA|TRBV19
CASSIAGAYDGLGGTDTQYF
>TRBD1|NA|TRBV29-1
CSVLTQGADTQYF
>TRBD2|NA|TRBV5-1
CASSLSGGDYNEQFF
>NA|NA|TRBV5-6
CASSLYGGRIGELFF
>NA|NA|TRBV3-1/TRBV3-2
CASSQDLLGYLGASTDTQYF
>NA|NA|TRBV21-1
CASTKRGLGVNQPQHF
>TRBD1|once|TRBV3-1/TRBV3-2
CASSQEGTGVGYGYTF
>NA|few|TRBV10-3
CAISEDTTEAFF
>NA|NA|TRBV2
CATNGPGYEQYF
>NA|NA|TRBV29-1
CSVERMLMNTEAFF